This T cell receptor beta chain was captured in a study of T-cell reconstitution after alpha-beta-depleted transplantation in children. Findings and caveats of the study: Expanded graft clones numbering several hundred reportedly gave rise to alpha-beta T cells about two months after transplant.

This clonotype was picked up a small number of times. Its specificity is unknown. Unique molecular identifiers featured in how the TCRbeta library was prepared. Each CDR3 protein gets one entry after TCRdb re-called the PCR reads with MiXCR. The repertoire holds about 210,000 distinct CDR3 sequences, with roughly 15% as singletons. The CDR3 has 13 residues. The germline V gene has CDR1 SGDLS and CDR2 YYNGEE. V gave up 0 bases and J gave up 12 bases, with 13 bases separating them. The genes are TRBV9 and TRBJ2-1, with D perhaps TRBD1 or TRBD2 (6 bases each). The origin of this receptor is a male patient under 10 years old who had a stem cell transplant for acute lymphoblastic leukemia, so the T cells may come from the graft donor. Sample: PBMCs, mostly from graft donor cells, taken 360 days after TCRalphabeta/CD19-depleted stem cell transplant. CDR3 sequence reads: CASSVGNGGLQFF. CDR3 nucleotides: TGTGCCAGCAGCGTAGGTAACGGGGGCTTGCAGTTCTTC.